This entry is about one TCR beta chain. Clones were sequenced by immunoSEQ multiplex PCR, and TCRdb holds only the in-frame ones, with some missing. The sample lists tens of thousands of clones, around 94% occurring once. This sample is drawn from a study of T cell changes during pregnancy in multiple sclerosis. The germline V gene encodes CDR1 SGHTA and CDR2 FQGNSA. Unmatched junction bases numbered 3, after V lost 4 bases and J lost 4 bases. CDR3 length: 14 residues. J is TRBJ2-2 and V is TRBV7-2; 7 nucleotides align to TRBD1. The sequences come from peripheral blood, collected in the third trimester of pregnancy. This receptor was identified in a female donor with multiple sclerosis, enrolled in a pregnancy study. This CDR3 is CASSSQGITGELFF. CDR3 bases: TGTGCCAGCAGCTCACAGGGGATCACCGGGGAGCTGTTTTTT. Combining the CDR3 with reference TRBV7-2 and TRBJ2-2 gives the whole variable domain GAGVSQSPSNKVTEKGKDVELRCDPISGHTALYWYRQSLGQGLEFLIYFQGNSAPDKSGLPSDRFSAERTGGSVSTLTIQRTQQEDSAVYLCASSSQGITGELFFGEGSRLTVL.